Listed below are T cell receptor beta chains from one sample, sequenced in a study of T-cell reconstitution after alpha-beta-depleted transplantation in children. From the PCR reads, TCRdb called clonotypes with MiXCR, one entry per CDR3 protein. The table includes more than 550,000 distinct CDR3 sequences, over 9.5% detected once. This sample comprised PBMCs from the stem cell graft donor, obtained from the stem cell graft. Source of these receptors: a human donor who donated a stem cell graft to a child with acute myeloid leukemia. The CDR3 runs from the conserved cysteine through the conserved F or W. A D gene is named only where the DNA matches it firmly. Part of the rows lack a size; the others show once, few, many or a class for expanded clones.

.,TRBD1,TRBV5-1,TRBJ2-3,TGCGCCAGCAGCTACGGACAGGAGGCAGATACGCAGTATTTT,CASSYGQEADTQYF
few,.,TRBV20-1,TRBJ1-1,TGCAGTGCGATCCATCCGGGGCCCTTCCGGGGCACTGAAGCTTTCTTT,CSAIHPGPFRGTEAFF
.,TRBD2,TRBV6-2/TRBV6-3,TRBJ2-3,TGTGCCAGCAGTTACCCGCTGATAGCGGGAGTTACAGATACGCAGTATTTT,CASSYPLIAGVTDTQYF
.,.,TRBV5-1,TRBJ2-7,TGCGCCAGCAGCTCGTCCGCCAGGGGTTCCAACTACGAGCAGTACTTC,CASSSSARGSNYEQYF
few,TRBD1,TRBV28,TRBJ2-7,TGTGCCAGCAGTCGACAGGGCCTATCCTACGAGCAGTACTTC,CASSRQGLSYEQYF
many,.,TRBV7-3,TRBJ1-2,TGTGCCAGCAGATCCGGGGCGCGGGACTATGGCTACACCTTC,CASRSGARDYGYTF
.,.,TRBV20-1,TRBJ1-1,TGCAGTGGTAGAGGACCCCCGAGACCGAACACTGAAGCTTTCTTT,CSGRGPPRPNTEAFF
many,TRBD1,TRBV29-1,TRBJ1-2,TGCAGCGCCTATTTTACAGGGGTTTCGGGCTACACCTTC,CSAYFTGVSGYTF
many,.,TRBV5-6,TRBJ2-1,TGTGCCAGCAGCTTGAGTGGGGACCCCTACAATGAGCAGTTCTTC,CASSLSGDPYNEQFF
many,.,TRBV7-2,TRBJ2-1,TGTGCCAGCAGCCTCATCCTAGCAGGGTCCTACAATGAGCAGTTCTTC,CASSLILAGSYNEQFF
.,.,TRBV5-6,TRBJ1-3,TGTGCCAGCAGCTTGATGAGATCCTTCTCTGGAAACACCATATATTTT,CASSLMRSFSGNTIYF
many,.,TRBV29-1,TRBJ2-1,TGCAGCGTGTCCCTCGAGGTCTACAATGAGCAGTTCTTC,CSVSLEVYNEQFF
few,.,TRBV12-3/TRBV12-4,TRBJ1-5,TGTGCCAGCTCGAGGGGTAAAGGAGCCCAGCATTTT,CASSRGKGAQHF
.,.,TRBV7-2,TRBJ2-7,TGTGCCAGCAGTCCAGCTGCCTATTCCTCCGAGCAGTACTTC,CASSPAAYSSEQYF
.,TRBD1,TRBV20-1,TRBJ2-1,TGCAGTGCCTCAATACCGGGACAGCGAGCCTACAATGAGCAGTTCTTC,CSASIPGQRAYNEQFF
.,.,TRBV12-3/TRBV12-4,TRBJ1-2,TGTGCCAGCGGACCGTCAATAAAGGCTAACTATGGCTACACCTTC,CASGPSIKANYGYTF
.,.,TRBV18,TRBJ2-5,TGTGCCAGCTCACCATTGGAGAGAGAGACCCAGTACTTC,CASSPLERETQYF
.,.,TRBV29-1,TRBJ1-2,TGCAGCGTTGGTATTGGAGGCTACACCTTC,CSVGIGGYTF
once,.,TRBV30,TRBJ1-1,TGTGCCCGGAGAAGAGGTAGCAGGACCACTGAAGCTTTCTTT,CARRRGSRTTEAFF
few,.,TRBV7-8,TRBJ2-1,TGTGCCAGCAGCTTATTCGGGCGTGGTATACCGGATCCGCGCAATGAGCAGTTCTTC,CASSLFGRGIPDPRNEQFF
many,.,TRBV7-9,TRBJ2-4,TGTGCCAGCAGCTTAGAATCGCCGGGAGCCAAAAACATTCAGTACTTC,CASSLESPGAKNIQYF
.,TRBD1,TRBV15,TRBJ1-4,TGTGCCACCAGCAGCCCCCTTCCTGGACAGGGAAGAGAAAAACTGTTTTTT,CATSSPLPGQGREKLFF
few,.,TRBV27,TRBJ2-3,TGTGCCAGCAGAGATTCCGGGACAGCGGGACCGTATTTT,CASRDSGTAGPYF
.,.,TRBV7-2,TRBJ2-7,TGTGCCAGCAGCTTAGACTCCCCCTCCTACGAGCAGTACTTC,CASSLDSPSYEQYF
many,.,TRBV10-3,TRBJ2-5,TGTGCCATCAGTGACCCGGGACACACAGAGAGGACCCAGTACTTC,CAISDPGHTERTQYF
.,.,TRBV14,TRBJ2-5,TGTGCCAGCAGCCAACTTAAGGGGACAAACTCTCAAGAGACCCAGTACTTC,CASSQLKGTNSQETQYF
.,.,TRBV21-1,TRBJ1-1,TGTGCCAGCAGCAAAGCAACCTCAGGGAGGTGGCTGAACACTGAAGCTTTCTTT,CASSKATSGRWLNTEAFF
many,TRBD2,TRBV4-3,TRBJ2-2,TGCGCCAGCAGCCAAGATAGAGGACTAGGTGGCGGGGAGCTGTTTTTT,CASSQDRGLGGGELFF
few,TRBD1,TRBV27,TRBJ1-1,TGTGCCAGCAGTTTTCTCCCACAGGGGGCAGACACTGAAGCTTTCTTT,CASSFLPQGADTEAFF
.,.,TRBV24-1,TRBJ1-5,TGTGCCACCAGTGACTCCGGGCGCCTCTCGGGCCCCCAGCATTTT,CATSDSGRLSGPQHF
.,.,TRBV28,TRBJ2-5,TGTGCCATCACAGATCGGGAGACCCAGTACTTC,CAITDRETQYF
many,TRBD1,TRBV7-2,TRBJ2-7,TGTGCCAGCAGCTCCGGGACAGGGCTTCACGAGCAGTACTTC,CASSSGTGLHEQYF
many,.,TRBV28,TRBJ2-6,TGTGCCAGCAGCACCATGTTGGCCGGGGCCAACGTCCTGACTTTC,CASSTMLAGANVLTF
.,TRBD1,TRBV28,TRBJ2-5,TGTGCCAGCAGGTTGGGACAGGGGGCTGGAGAGACCCAGTACTTC,CASRLGQGAGETQYF
few,TRBD1,TRBV3-1,TRBJ2-7,TGTGCCAGCAGCCAAAGGACAGGGGAAGGCTACGAGCAGTACTTC,CASSQRTGEGYEQYF
few,.,TRBV29-1,TRBJ2-3,TGCAGCCCGATATGGTCCGATACGCAGTATTTT,CSPIWSDTQYF
few,.,TRBV20-1,TRBJ2-1,TGCAGTGCTAGCTTCTACAATGAGCAGTTCTTC,CSASFYNEQFF
.,TRBD2,TRBV27,TRBJ2-2,TGTGCCAGCAGGTTAGCGGGAGGCTACACCGGGGAGCTGTTTTTT,CASRLAGGYTGELFF
many,TRBD2,TRBV5-5,TRBJ2-2,TGTGCCAGCAGCTGGACCGGGACTAGCGGCCAATACACCGGGGAGCTGTTTTTT,CASSWTGTSGQYTGELFF
few,TRBD2,TRBV4-3,TRBJ2-7,TGCGCCAGCAGCCCCACTAGCGTAGATGTGGGGGAGCAGTACTTC,CASSPTSVDVGEQYF